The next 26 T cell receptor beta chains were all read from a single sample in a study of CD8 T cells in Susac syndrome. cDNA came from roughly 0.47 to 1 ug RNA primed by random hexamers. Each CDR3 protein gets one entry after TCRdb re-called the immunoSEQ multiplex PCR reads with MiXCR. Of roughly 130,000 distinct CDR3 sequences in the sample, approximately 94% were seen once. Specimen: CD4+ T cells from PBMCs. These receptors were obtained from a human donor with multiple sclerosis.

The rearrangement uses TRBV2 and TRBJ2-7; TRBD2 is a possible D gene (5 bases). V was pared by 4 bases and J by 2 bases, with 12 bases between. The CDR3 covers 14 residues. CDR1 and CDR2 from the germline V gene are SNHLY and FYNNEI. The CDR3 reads CASSVTDGAYEQYF. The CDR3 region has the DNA TGTGCCAGCAGTGTGACGGACGGGGCCTACGAGCAGTACTTC.

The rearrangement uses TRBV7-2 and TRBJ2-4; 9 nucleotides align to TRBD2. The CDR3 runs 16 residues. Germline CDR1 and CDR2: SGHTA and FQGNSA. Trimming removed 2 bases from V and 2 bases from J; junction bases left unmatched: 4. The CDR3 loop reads CASSLRGRATKNIQYF. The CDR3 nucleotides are TGTGCCAGCAGCTTACGCGGGAGGGCCACCAAAAACATTCAGTACTTC.

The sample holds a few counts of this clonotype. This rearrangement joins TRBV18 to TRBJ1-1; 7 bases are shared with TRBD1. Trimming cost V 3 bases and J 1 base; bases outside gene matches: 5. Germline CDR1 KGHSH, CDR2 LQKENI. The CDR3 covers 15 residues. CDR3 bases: TGTGCCAGCTCACCCCCCGGGACAGCGAACACTGAAGCTTTCTTT. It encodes CASSPPGTANTEAFF.

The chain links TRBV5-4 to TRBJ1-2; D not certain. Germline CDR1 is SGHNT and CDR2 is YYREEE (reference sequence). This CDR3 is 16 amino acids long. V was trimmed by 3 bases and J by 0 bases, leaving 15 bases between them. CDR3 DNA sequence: TGTGCCAGCAGCTACTGGCCCCCGGGCACTAACTATGGCTACACCTTC. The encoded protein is CASSYWPPGTNYGYTF.

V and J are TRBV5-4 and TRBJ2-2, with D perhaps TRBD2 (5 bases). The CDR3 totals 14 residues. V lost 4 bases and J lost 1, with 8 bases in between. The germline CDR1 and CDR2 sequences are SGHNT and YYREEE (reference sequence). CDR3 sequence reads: CASSGRQNTGELFF. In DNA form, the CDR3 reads TGTGCCAGCAGCGGGAGACAGAACACCGGGGAGCTGTTTTTT.

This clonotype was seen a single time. In DNA, the CDR3 is TGCAGCGTTGAAGACCAAATAGCTGAGTTCTTC. Its translation is CSVEDQIAEFF. The chain links TRBV29-1 to TRBJ2-1; D is unclear. Germline V gives CDR1 SQVTM, CDR2 ANQGSEA. This CDR3 region has 11 residues. The V end lost 0 bases, the J end lost 14 bases, and 11 bases lay between the germline ends.

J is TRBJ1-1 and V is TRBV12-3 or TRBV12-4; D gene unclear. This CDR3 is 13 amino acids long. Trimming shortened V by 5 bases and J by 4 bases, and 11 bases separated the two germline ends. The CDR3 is CASSEHGITEAFF. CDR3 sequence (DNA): TGTGCCAGCAGTGAACATGGGATCACTGAAGCTTTCTTT.

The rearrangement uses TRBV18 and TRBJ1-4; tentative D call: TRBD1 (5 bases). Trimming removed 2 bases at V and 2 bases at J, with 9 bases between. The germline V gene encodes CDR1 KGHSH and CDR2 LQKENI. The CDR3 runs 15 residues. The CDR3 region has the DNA TGTGCCAGCTCACCAGACGGGACGACTAATGAAAAACTGTTTTTT. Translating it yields CASSPDGTTNEKLFF.

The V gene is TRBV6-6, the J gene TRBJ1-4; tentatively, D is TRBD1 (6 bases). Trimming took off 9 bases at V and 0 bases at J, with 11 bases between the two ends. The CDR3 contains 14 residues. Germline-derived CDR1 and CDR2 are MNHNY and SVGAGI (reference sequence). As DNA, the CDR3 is TGTGCCAGTCGGGACACCTCAACTAATGAAAAACTGTTTTTT. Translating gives CASRDTSTNEKLFF.

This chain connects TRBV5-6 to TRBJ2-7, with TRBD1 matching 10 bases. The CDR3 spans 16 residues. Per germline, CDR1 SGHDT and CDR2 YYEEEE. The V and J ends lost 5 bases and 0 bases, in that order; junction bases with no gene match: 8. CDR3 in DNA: TGTGCCAGCAGTCACGTGTGGGACAGGGGCTCCTACGAGCAGTACTTC. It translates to CASSHVWDRGSYEQYF.

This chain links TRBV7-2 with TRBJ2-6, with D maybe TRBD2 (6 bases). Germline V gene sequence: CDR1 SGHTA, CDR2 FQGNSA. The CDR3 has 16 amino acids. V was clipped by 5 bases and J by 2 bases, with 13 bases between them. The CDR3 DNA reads TGTGCCAGCAGCCCCGCCGGGGGAACTGGGGCCAACGTCCTGACTTTC. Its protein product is CASSPAGGTGANVLTF.

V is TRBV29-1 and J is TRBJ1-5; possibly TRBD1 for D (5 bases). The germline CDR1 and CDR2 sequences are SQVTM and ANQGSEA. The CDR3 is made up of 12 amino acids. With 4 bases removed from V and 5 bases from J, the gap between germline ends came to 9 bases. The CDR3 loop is CSVGGGDQPQHF. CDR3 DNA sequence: TGCAGCGTTGGCGGGGGGGATCAGCCCCAGCATTTT.

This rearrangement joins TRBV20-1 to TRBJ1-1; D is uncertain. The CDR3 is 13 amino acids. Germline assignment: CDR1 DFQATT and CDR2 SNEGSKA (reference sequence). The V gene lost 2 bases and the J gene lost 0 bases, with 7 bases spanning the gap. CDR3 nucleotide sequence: TGCAGTGCTAGAAAGCAAATGAACACTGAAGCTTTCTTT. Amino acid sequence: CSARKQMNTEAFF.

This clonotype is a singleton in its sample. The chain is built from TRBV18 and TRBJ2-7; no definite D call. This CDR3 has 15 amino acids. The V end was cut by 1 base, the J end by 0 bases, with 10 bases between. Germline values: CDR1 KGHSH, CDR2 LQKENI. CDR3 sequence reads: CASSPLLVPSYEQYF. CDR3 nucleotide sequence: TGTGCCAGCTCACCACTCCTCGTGCCCTCCTACGAGCAGTACTTC.

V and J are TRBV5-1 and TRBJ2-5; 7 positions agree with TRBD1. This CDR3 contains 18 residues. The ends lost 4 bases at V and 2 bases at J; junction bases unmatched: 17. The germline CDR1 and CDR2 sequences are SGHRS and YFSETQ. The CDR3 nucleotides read TGCGCCAGCAGCCTAGGCAGGACAGGTCGGGGTGTACAAGAGACCCAGTACTTC. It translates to CASSLGRTGRGVQETQYF.

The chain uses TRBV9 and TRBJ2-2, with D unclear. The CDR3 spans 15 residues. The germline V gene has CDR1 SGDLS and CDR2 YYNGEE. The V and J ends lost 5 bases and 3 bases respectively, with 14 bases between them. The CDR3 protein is CASRDDRWHTGELFF. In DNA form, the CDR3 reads TGTGCCAGCAGGGATGATAGGTGGCACACCGGGGAGCTGTTTTTT.

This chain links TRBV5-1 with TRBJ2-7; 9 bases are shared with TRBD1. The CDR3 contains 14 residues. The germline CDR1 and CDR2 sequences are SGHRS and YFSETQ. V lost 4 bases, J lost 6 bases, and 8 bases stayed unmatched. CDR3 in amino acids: CASSTGQGLLEQYF. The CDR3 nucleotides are TGCGCCAGCAGCACCGGACAGGGGCTCCTCGAGCAGTACTTC.

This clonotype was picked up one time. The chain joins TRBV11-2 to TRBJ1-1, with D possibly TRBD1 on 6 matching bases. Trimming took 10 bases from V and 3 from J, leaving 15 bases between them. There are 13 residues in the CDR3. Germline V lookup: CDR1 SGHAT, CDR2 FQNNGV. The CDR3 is CATRWGADTEAFF. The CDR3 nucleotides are TGTGCCACGCGATGGGGGGCGGACACTGAAGCTTTCTTT.

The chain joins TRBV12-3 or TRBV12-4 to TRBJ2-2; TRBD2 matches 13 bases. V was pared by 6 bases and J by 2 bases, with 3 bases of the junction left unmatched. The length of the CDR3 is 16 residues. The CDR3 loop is CASSPGLAGNTGELFF. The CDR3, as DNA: TGTGCCAGCAGCCCGGGACTAGCGGGAAACACCGGGGAGCTGTTTTTT.

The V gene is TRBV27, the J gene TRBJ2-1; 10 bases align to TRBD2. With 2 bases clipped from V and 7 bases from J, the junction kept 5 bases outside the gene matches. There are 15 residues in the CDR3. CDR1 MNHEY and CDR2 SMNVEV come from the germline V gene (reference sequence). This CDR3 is CASSLSGRASNEQFF. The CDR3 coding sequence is TGTGCCAGCAGTTTAAGCGGGAGGGCCAGTAATGAGCAGTTCTTC.

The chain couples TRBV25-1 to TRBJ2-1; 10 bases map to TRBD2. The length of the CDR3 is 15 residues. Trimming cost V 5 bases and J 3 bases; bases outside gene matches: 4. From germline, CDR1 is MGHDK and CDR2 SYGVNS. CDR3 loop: CASSPLAGVYNEQFF. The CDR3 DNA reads TGTGCCAGCAGTCCCCTAGCGGGGGTCTACAATGAGCAGTTCTTC.

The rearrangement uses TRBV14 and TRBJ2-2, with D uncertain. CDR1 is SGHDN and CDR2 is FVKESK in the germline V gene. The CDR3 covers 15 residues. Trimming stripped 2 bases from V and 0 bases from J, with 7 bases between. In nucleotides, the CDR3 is TGTGCCAGCAGCCAATATCCAGCGAACACCGGGGAGCTGTTTTTT. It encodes CASSQYPANTGELFF.

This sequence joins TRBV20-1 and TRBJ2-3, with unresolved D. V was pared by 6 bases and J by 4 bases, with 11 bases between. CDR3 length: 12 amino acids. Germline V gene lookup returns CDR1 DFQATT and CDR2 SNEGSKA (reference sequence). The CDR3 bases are TGCAGTGCCCCCGGTCACGCAGATACGCAGTATTTT. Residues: CSAPGHADTQYF.

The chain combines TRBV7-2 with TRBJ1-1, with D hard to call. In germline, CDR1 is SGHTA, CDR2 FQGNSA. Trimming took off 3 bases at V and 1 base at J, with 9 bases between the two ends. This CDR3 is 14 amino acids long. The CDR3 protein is CASSFAWGNTEAFF. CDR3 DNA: TGTGCCAGCAGCTTCGCGTGGGGGAACACTGAAGCTTTCTTT.

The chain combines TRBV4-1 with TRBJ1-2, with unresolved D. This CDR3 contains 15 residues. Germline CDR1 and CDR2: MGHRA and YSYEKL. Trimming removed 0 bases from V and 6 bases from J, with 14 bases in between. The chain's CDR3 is CASSQDLRFADGYTF. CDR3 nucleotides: TGCGCCAGCAGCCAAGATCTCCGTTTTGCGGATGGCTACACCTTC.

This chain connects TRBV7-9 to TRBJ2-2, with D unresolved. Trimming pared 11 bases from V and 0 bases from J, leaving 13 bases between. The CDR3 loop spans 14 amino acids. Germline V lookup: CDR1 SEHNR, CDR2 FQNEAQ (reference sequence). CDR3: CARTRGSNTGELFF. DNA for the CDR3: TGTGCCCGGACGCGAGGATCGAACACCGGGGAGCTGTTTTTT.